What follows are 10 T cell receptor beta chains derived from one specimen sequenced in a study of glioma-infiltrating T cells. Using RNA template, CDR3s of TCR alpha and beta were amplified with iRepertoire arm-PCR. TCRdb independently ran MiXCR on the multiplex PCR reads; one entry per CDR3 protein. The sample has over 120,000 distinct CDR3 sequences; approximately 40% are singletons. Sequenced sample: glioma tissue, nonneoplastic brain tissue, or PBMCs (not recorded which). All receptors derive from a human donor with low-grade glioma or glioblastoma, undergoing nonglioma brain surgery, or in good health (not recorded which).

This sequence joins TRBV9 and TRBJ2-3; D unresolved. Trimming removed 2 bases at V and 2 bases at J, with 9 bases between. Per germline, CDR1 SGDLS and CDR2 YYNGEE. The CDR3 spans 14 residues. This CDR3 is CASSVSPVTDTQYF. The CDR3 DNA is TGTGCCAGCAGCGTCAGTCCCGTCACAGATACGCAGTATTTT.

V is TRBV6-1 and J is TRBJ1-1; possible D gene TRBD1, 6 bases. The CDR3 is 17 amino acids. Trimming removed 5 bases at V and 0 bases at J, with 19 bases between. CDR1 is MNHNS, CDR2 SASEGT, per germline. CDR3 nucleotide sequence: TGTGCCAGCAGTAACGGAGGGGGTCCAGTCATGAACACTGAAGCTTTCTTT. Encoded protein: CASSNGGGPVMNTEAFF.

Concerning this clonotype: A clone one base away is much larger, so this may be a read error. The chain uses TRBV6-2 or TRBV6-3 and TRBJ2-3; D is unresolved. Germline CDR1 reads MNHEY; CDR2 reads SVGEGT. The CDR3 length is 14 residues. V dropped 6 bases and J dropped 2 bases, with 12 bases sitting between them. CDR3: CASSPNLATDTQYF. The DNA for the CDR3 is TGTGCCAGCAGCCCCAATTTAGCCACAGATACGCAGTATTTT.

Regarding this clonotype: An end of the junction differs from the germline gene, which may be a read error. The chain has TRBV24-1 and TRBJ2-5; 10 nucleotides match TRBD1. Germline V gene lookup returns CDR1 KGHDR and CDR2 SFDVKD. The CDR3 loop spans 12 amino acids. CDR3 bases: TGCGCCACCGCCGGGACAGGGGACACCCAGTACTTC. This translates into CATAGTGDTQYF.

This clonotype was observed a handful of times. V is TRBV4-3 and J is TRBJ1-5, with D possibly being TRBD1 (6 bases). In germline, CDR1 is LGHNA, CDR2 YSLEER. The CDR3 length is 14 residues. V dropped 0 bases and J dropped 6 bases, with 9 bases sitting between them. CDR3 coding DNA: TGCGCCAGCAGCCAAGAGGGGGCAGGTCAGCCCCAGCATTTT. Amino acids: CASSQEGAGQPQHF.

This clonotype was detected only once. The chain carries TRBV11-2 and TRBJ2-7; maybe TRBD2 (5 bases). CDR3 size: 14 residues. The V and J ends lost 0 bases and 3 bases respectively, with 9 bases between them. Germline lookup yields CDR1 SGHAT and CDR2 FQNNGV. The CDR3 loop is CASSLDAGGYEQYF. The DNA for the CDR3 is TGTGCCAGCAGCTTAGATGCGGGTGGCTACGAGCAGTACTTC.

The CDR3 DNA sequence: TGTGCCAGTAGTATGGAGCACGGTACTCCGAACCAGCCCCAGCATTTT. Amino acid sequence: CASSMEHGTPNQPQHF. The V and J genes are TRBV19 and TRBJ1-5, with D hard to call. The CDR3 has 16 residues. The germline gives CDR1 LNHDA, CDR2 SQIVND (reference sequence). Trimming stripped 3 bases from V and 7 bases from J, with 19 bases between.

This clonotype was seen a handful of times. CDR3 sequence: CASSWGGNYGYTF. The CDR3 DNA reads TGTGCCAGCAGTTGGGGCGGCAACTATGGCTACACCTTC. The chain links TRBV2 to TRBJ1-2, with D possibly being TRBD1 (5 bases). The CDR3 length is 13 residues. Per the germline V gene, CDR1 is SNHLY and CDR2 is FYNNEI. V was clipped by 5 bases and J by 2 bases, with 9 bases between them.

In its sample, this clonotype was seen a few times. The chain is built from TRBV7-2 and TRBJ2-1; D is unclear. This CDR3 contains 15 residues. Germline V gene lookup returns CDR1 SGHTA and CDR2 FQGNSA. V was trimmed by 5 bases and J by 6 bases, leaving 17 bases between them. The CDR3 loop is CASSPNRTPFNEQFF. CDR3 coding DNA: TGTGCCAGCAGCCCGAACCGGACCCCATTCAATGAGCAGTTCTTC.

Concerning this clonotype itself: A read error is possible here, since a much larger clone lies one base away. The chain recombines TRBV27 with TRBJ1-5; D not resolved. This CDR3 has 15 amino acids. Germline assignment: CDR1 MNHEY and CDR2 SMNVEV (reference sequence). Here the CDR3 DNA reads TGTGTCAGCAGCCAGAAGGGTAGTTGGAATCAGCCCCAGCATTTT. This codes for CVSSQKGSWNQPQHF.